This T cell receptor (beta chain) was retrieved from a study of siplizumab effects on memory and regulatory T cells. Whole-study findings and limits: About 75-95% of proliferating CD4+ or CD8+ clones had no assignable naive or memory phenotype. There appeared to be greater diversity in naive T cells than in memory cells, and naive T cells seemed major contributors to the alloresponse.

Sequenced by immunoSEQ multiplex PCR; TCRdb stores in-frame clones only, minus some. The table records roughly 100,000 clones, 93% of them present only once. A remark on this clone: Its target is unknown.

The CDR3 totals 13 residues. Germline V gives CDR1 SGHRS, CDR2 YFSETQ. Trimming stripped 4 bases from V and 3 bases from J, with 10 bases between. Sequencing used Tregs sorted from blood. The receptor comes from a human donor in good health. The J gene is TRBJ1-2, the V gene TRBV5-1; tentative D call: TRBD1 (5 bases). CDR3 nucleotide sequence: TGCGCCAGCAGCCAGACAGAGCACTATGGCTACACCTTC. Amino acids: CASSQTEHYGYTF.